These T cell receptor beta chains were read from a single sample in a study of T-cell reconstitution after alpha-beta-depleted transplantation in children. One entry per CDR3 protein, called by TCRdb with MiXCR from the PCR reads. The sample carries almost 400,000 distinct CDR3 sequences, roughly 20% recorded once. The specimen was PBMCs from the stem cell graft donor, collected from the stem cell graft. These TCRs come from a human donor who donated a stem cell graft to a child with acute myeloid leukemia. CDR3s include the opening cysteine and the closing phenylalanine or tryptophan. A D gene is named only where the DNA matches it firmly. Not all rows give a size; the values are once, few, many and, for expanded clones, a class.

D gene,clone size,J gene,V gene,CDR3 DNA,CDR3 protein
NA,few,TRBJ2-3,TRBV12-3/TRBV12-4,TGTGCCAGCAGTCTCGGAAATTCAGATACGCAGTATTTT,CASSLGNSDTQYF
NA,many,TRBJ2-1,TRBV20-1,TGCAGTGCTAGAGATTCTCTGGGGCGTTGGGATGAGCAGTTCTTC,CSARDSLGRWDEQFF
TRBD1,NA,TRBJ2-1,TRBV12-5,TGTGCTAGTGGCCTTACCGGGACAGGGGACAACAATGACCAGTTCTTC,CASGLTGTGDNNDQFF
NA,NA,TRBJ1-4,TRBV29-1,TGCAGCGCCGGAGTGGGCAATGAAAAACTGTTTTTT,CSAGVGNEKLFF
TRBD2,few,TRBJ2-7,TRBV10-3,TGTGCCATCAGTTTAGCTGCTAGCGGGTGGGACGAGCAGTACTTC,CAISLAASGWDEQYF
NA,few,TRBJ1-1,TRBV12-3/TRBV12-4,TGTGCCAGCAGTTTAGGGGAGTGGACTGAAGCTTTCTTT,CASSLGEWTEAFF
NA,NA,TRBJ1-2,TRBV12-3/TRBV12-4,TGTGCCAGCAGTCCCCGACAGGACTATGGCTACACCTTC,CASSPRQDYGYTF
TRBD2,NA,TRBJ2-1,TRBV12-3/TRBV12-4,TGTGCCAGCAGCCAACTAGCGGGAGATGTGAATGAGCAGTTCTTC,CASSQLAGDVNEQFF
TRBD2,few,TRBJ2-3,TRBV7-3,TGTGCCAGCAGCTTTATAGCGGGAGGACGGGATACGCAGTATTTT,CASSFIAGGRDTQYF
NA,many,TRBJ2-1,TRBV25-1,TGTGCCAGCAGTGGGTCCTACAATGAGCAGTTCTTC,CASSGSYNEQFF
NA,NA,TRBJ2-7,TRBV7-9,TGTGCCAGCAGCTTAGTCCCAGCTGGGTACGAGCAGTACTTC,CASSLVPAGYEQYF
TRBD1,few,TRBJ2-7,TRBV5-6,TGTGCCAGCAGCTTAAGGACAGGGGATTTGTCAGGCGAGCAGTACTTC,CASSLRTGDLSGEQYF
NA,NA,TRBJ2-1,TRBV20-1,TGCAGTGTTACGGGGGCGTCCTACAATGAGCAGTTCTTC,CSVTGASYNEQFF
NA,few,TRBJ2-3,TRBV10-3,TGTGCCATCAGCGGTAGGGACGCAGATACGCAGTATTTT,CAISGRDADTQYF
NA,few,TRBJ1-5,TRBV20-1,TGCAGTGCTAGAGCGGACAGAAGCAATCAGCCCCAGCATTTT,CSARADRSNQPQHF
NA,few,TRBJ1-1,TRBV6-5,TGTGCCAGCAGTTACCAAACAAGAGGAGGTGAAGCTTTCTTT,CASSYQTRGGEAFF
NA,NA,TRBJ1-5,TRBV20-1,TGCAGTGCTAGAGAGGACAGCTTCTTAATCAATCCCCAGCATTTT,CSAREDSFLINPQHF
NA,NA,TRBJ2-2,TRBV12-3/TRBV12-4,TGTGCCAGCAGTTTCCGGGGCACCGGGGAGCTGTTTTTT,CASSFRGTGELFF
TRBD2,NA,TRBJ2-2,TRBV5-1,TGCGCCAGCAGCTTCACTCCGGGACTAGCGGGAGGGGAGCTGTTTTTT,CASSFTPGLAGGELFF
NA,few,TRBJ2-7,TRBV12-3/TRBV12-4,TGTGCCAGCAGAAGCAACCTCTACGAGCAGTACTTC,CASRSNLYEQYF
NA,many,TRBJ2-7,TRBV7-2,TGTGCCAGCAGCCCACTAGCTATCTCGGGCGAGCAGTACTTC,CASSPLAISGEQYF
NA,NA,TRBJ2-5,TRBV29-1,TGCAGCGGGAGACTAGGGCCCGAGACCCAGTACTTC,CSGRLGPETQYF
NA,NA,TRBJ2-5,TRBV6-2/TRBV6-3,TGTGCCAGCAGTTTTCCGGAGACCCAGTACTTC,CASSFPETQYF